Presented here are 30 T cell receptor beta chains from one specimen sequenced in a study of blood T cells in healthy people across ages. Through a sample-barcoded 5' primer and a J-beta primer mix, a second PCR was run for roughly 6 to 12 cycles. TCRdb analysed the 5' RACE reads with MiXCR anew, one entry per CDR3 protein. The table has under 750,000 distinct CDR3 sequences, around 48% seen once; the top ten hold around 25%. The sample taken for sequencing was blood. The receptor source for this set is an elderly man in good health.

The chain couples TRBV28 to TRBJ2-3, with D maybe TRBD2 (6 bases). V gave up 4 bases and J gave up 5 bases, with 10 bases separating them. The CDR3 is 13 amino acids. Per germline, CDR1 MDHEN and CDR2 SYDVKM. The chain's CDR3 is CASSSGARDTQYF. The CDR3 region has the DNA TGTGCCAGCAGTTCGGGAGCGCGAGATACGCAGTATTTT.

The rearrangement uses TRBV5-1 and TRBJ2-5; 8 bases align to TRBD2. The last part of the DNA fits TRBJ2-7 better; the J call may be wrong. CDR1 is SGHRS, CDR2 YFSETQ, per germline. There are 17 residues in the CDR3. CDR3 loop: CASSPLGVSGSGFEQYF. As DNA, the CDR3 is TGCGCCAGCAGCCCCCTCGGGGTCAGCGGGAGTGGGTTCGAGCAGTACTTC.

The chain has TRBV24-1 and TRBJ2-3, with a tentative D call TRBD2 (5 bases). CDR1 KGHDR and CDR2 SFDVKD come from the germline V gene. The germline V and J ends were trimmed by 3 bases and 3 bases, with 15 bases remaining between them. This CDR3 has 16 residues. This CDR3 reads CATSDLGRGGTDTQYF. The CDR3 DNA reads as TGTGCCACCAGTGATCTGGGCCGGGGTGGGACAGATACGCAGTATTTT.

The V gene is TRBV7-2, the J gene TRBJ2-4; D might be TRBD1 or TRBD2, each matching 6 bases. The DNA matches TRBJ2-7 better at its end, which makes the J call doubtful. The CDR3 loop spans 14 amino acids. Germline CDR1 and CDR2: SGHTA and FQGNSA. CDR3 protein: CASSLLGGAHEQYF. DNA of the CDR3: TGTGCCAGCAGCTTATTGGGGGGCGCCCACGAGCAGTACTTC.

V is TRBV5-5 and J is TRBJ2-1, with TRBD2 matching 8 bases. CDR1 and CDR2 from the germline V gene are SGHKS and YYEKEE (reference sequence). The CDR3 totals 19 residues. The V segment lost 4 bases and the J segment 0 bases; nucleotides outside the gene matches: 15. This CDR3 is CASSATWGSGTSSYNEQFF. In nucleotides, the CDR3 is TGTGCCAGCAGCGCAACTTGGGGTAGCGGGACAAGCTCCTACAATGAGCAGTTCTTC.

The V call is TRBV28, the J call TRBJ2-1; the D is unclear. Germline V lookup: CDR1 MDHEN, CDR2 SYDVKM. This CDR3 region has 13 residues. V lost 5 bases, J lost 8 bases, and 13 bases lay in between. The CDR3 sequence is CASSPRPVHEQFF. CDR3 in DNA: TGTGCCAGCAGTCCTCGCCCCGTCCATGAGCAGTTCTTC.

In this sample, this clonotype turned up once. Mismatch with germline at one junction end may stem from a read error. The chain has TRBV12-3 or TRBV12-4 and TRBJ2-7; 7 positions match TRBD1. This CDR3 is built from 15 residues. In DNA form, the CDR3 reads TGTGTCAGCAACGACGGGACAGCTAGTCCCTACGAGCAGTACTTC. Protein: CVSNDGTASPYEQYF.

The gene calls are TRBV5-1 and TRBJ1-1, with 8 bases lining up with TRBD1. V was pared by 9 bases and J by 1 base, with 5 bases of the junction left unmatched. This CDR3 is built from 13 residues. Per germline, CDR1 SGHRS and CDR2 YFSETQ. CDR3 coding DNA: TGCGCCACTGGACAGGGTACGAACACTGAAGCTTTCTTT. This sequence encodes CATGQGTNTEAFF.

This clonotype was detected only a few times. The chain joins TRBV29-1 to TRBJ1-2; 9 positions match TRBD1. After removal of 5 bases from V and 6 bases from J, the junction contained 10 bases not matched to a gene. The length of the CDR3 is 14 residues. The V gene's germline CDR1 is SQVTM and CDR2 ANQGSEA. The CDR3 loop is CSVTQGARTDGYTF. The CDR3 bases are TGCAGCGTTACACAGGGGGCGCGGACTGATGGCTACACCTTC.

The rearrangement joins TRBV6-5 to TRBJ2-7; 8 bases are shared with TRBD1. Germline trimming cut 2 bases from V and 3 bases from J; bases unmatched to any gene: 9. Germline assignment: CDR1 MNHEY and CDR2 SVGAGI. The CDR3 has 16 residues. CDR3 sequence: CASSYGLRRGLYEQYF. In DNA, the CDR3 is TGTGCCAGCAGTTACGGGTTGCGCAGGGGGCTCTACGAGCAGTACTTC.

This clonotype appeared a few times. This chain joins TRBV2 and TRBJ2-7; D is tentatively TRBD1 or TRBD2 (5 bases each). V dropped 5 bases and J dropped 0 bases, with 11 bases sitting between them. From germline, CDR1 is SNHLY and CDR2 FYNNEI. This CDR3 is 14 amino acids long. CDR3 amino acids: CASSFGTYSYEQYF. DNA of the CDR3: TGTGCCAGCAGTTTCGGGACGTACTCCTACGAGCAGTACTTC.

The CDR3 DNA follows: TGTGCCAGCAGTCCTAATAGGGCCTACGGAGCGGGAGATACGCAGTATTTT. Protein: CASSPNRAYGAGDTQYF. This chain links TRBV12-3 or TRBV12-4 with TRBJ2-3, with a possible D match to TRBD2 (6 bases). Trimming left V 5 bases short and J 5 bases short, with 23 bases between. The CDR3 has 17 residues.

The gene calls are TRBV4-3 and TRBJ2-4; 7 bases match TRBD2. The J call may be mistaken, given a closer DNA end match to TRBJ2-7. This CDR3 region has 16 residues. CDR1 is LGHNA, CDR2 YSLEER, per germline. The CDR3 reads CASSGSWVGGTYEQYF. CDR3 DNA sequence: TGCGCCAGCAGCGGCTCCTGGGTGGGAGGGACCTACGAGCAGTACTTC.

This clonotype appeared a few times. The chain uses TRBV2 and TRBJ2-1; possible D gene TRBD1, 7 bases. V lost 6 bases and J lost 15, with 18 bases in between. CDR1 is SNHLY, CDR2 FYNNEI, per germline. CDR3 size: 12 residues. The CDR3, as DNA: TGTGCCAGCAGGGAAACAGACAGGGACTGGTTCTTC. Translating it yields CASRETDRDWFF.

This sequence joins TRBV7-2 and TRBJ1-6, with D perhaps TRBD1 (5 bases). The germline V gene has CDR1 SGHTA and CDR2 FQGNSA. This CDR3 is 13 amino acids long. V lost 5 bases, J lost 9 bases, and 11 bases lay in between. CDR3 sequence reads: CASSRGTASPLHF. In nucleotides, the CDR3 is TGTGCCAGCAGCCGAGGGACCGCTTCACCCCTCCACTTT.

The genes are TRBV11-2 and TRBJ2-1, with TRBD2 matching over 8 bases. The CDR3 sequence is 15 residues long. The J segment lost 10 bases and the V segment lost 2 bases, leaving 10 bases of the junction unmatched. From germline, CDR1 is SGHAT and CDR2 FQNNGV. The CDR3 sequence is CASSLLGGVALEQFF. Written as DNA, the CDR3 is TGTGCCAGCAGCTTACTCGGGGGGGTTGCTCTAGAGCAGTTCTTC.

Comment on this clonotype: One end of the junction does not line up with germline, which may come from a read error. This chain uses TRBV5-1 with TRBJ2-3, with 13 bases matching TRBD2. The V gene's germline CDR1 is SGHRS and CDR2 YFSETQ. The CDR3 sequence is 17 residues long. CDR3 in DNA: TGCGCCAGCGGCTTTTTGACTAGCGGGGGGCCCCCAGATACGCAGTATTTT. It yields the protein CASGFLTSGGPPDTQYF.

CDR3 loop: CSAYFGLGTEAFF. Here the CDR3 DNA reads TGCAGTGCTTACTTCGGACTGGGCACTGAAGCTTTCTTT. This sequence joins TRBV20-1 and TRBJ1-1; D not resolved. The CDR3 is made up of 13 amino acids. Germline loops: CDR1 DFQATT, CDR2 SNEGSKA (reference sequence). V lost 5 bases and J lost 4, with 14 bases in between.

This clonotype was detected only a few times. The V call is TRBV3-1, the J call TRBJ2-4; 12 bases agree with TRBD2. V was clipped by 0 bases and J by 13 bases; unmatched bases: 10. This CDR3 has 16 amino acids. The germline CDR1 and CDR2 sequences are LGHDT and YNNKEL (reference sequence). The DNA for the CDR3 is TGTGCCAGCAGCCAAGATCTGGCTAGCGGGAGGGGAGAGCAGTACTTC. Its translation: CASSQDLASGRGEQYF.

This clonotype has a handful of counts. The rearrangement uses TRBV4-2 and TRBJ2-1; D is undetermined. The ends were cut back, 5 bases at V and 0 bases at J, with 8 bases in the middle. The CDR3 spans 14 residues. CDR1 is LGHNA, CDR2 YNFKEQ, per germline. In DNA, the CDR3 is TGTGCCAGCAGCAAGGATAGCTCCTACAATGAGCAGTTCTTC. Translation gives CASSKDSSYNEQFF.

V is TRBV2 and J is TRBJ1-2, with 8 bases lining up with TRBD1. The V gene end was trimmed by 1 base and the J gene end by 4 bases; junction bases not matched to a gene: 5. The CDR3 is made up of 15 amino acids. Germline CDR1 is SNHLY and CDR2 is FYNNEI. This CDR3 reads CASSEETGESYGYTF. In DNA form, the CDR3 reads TGTGCCAGCAGTGAAGAGACAGGGGAATCCTATGGCTACACCTTC. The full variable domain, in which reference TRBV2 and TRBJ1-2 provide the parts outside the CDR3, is EPEVTQTPSHQVTQMGQEVILRCVPISNHLYFYWYRQILGQKVEFLVSFYNNEISEKSEIFDDQFSVERPDGSNFTLKIRSTKLEDSAMYFCASSEETGESYGYTFGSGTRLTVV.

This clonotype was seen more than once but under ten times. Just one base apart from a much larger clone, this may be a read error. The CDR3 DNA is TGCGCCAGCAGCCAAGAGAATTGGGTTCACTACGAGCAGTTCTTC. Protein: CASSQENWVHYEQFF. This chain uses TRBV4-3 with TRBJ2-1; no definite D call. V dropped 0 bases and J dropped 10 bases, with 16 bases sitting between them. The CDR3 loop spans 15 amino acids. Germline CDR1 is LGHNA and CDR2 is YSLEER.

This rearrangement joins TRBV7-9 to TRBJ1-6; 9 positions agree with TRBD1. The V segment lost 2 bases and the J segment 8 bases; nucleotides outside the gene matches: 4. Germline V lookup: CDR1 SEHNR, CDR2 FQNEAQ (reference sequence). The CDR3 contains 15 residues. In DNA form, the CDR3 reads TGTGCCAGCAGCTTATCAGGGGACAGGGATTCACCCCTCCACTTT. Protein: CASSLSGDRDSPLHF.

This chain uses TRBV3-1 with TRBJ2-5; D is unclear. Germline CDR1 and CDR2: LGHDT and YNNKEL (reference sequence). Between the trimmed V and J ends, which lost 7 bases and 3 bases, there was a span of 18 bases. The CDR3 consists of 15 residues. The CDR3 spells CASTNRAENKETQYF. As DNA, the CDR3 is TGTGCCAGCACCAACCGGGCGGAGAATAAAGAGACCCAGTACTTC.

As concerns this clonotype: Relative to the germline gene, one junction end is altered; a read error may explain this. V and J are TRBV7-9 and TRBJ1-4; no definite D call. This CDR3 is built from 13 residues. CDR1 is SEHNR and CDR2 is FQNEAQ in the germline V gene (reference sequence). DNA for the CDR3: TGTGCCAGCGGCTTAGGTGTCACCGAAGAACTGTTTTTT. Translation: CASGLGVTEELFF.

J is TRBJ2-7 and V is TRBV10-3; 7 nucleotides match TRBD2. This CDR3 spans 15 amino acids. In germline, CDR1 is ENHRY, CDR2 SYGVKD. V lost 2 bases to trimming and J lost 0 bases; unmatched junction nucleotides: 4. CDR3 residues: CAISERLADSYEQYF. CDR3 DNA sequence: TGTGCCATCAGTGAGCGTCTAGCGGACTCCTACGAGCAGTACTTC.

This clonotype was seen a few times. The CDR3 coding sequence is TGTGCCAGCAGCCGAGACAGAACGGCCTACGAGCAGTACTTC. Amino acids: CASSRDRTAYEQYF. V usage is TRBV13 and J usage is TRBJ2-7; TRBD1 is a possible D gene (5 bases). V lost 5 bases to trimming and J lost 2 bases, with 13 bases between them. Germline lookup yields CDR1 PRHDT and CDR2 FYEKMQ (reference sequence). This CDR3 contains 14 residues.

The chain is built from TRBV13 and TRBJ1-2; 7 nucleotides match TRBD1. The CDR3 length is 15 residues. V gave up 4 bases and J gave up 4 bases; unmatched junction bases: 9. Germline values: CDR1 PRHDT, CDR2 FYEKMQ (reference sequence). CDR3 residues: CASSSGSRGTYGYTF. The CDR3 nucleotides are TGTGCCAGCAGCTCCGGTTCCAGGGGGACCTATGGCTACACCTTC.

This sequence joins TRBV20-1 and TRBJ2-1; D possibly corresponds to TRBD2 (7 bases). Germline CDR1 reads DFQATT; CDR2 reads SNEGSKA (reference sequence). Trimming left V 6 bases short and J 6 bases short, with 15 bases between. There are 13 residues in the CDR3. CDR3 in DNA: TGCAGTGCCCCCAGGGGCGGGAGCAATGAGCAGTTCTTC. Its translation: CSAPRGGSNEQFF.

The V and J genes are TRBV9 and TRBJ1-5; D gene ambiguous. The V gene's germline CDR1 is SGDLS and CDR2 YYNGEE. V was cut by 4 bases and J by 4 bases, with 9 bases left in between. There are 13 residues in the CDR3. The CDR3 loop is CASSRDINQPQHF. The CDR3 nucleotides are TGTGCCAGCAGCCGTGACATAAATCAGCCCCAGCATTTT.